Sequencing of this T cell receptor (beta chain) was carried out in a study of T cells in Graves' hyperthyroidism and ophthalmopathy (dated by TCRdb to the late 2010s). Context from the whole study: Peripheral blood samples were taken at initial diagnosis, before any treatment was given. To identify distinguishing TCR V-J signatures, a discovery cohort of roughly 100 patients was used, comprising 43 with Graves' ophthalmopathy and approximately 58 with stable Graves' hyperthyroidism. An independent validation cohort of around 20 hyperthyroidism patients and 17 patients who later progressed to ophthalmopathy tested prospective prediction of ophthalmopathy. The roughly 100 discovery patients were randomly divided into training and test sets at a 7:3 ratio. The study also compared thyroid tissue and blood T-cell repertoires from five or six Graves' hyperthyroidism patients. Once sampling was done, hyperthyroidism patients were given methimazole at a starting dose of 30 mg daily, whereas ophthalmopathy patients were given high-dose intravenous methylprednisolone. According to the paper, TCR Vbeta CDR3 sequencing was carried out on 135 peripheral blood samples, which came from more than 40 ophthalmopathy, 75 to 80 hyperthyroidism and roughly 17 progressor patients.

CDR1 and CDR2 are drawn from the germline V gene: SGHVS, FQNEAQ. Trimming leaves V shorter by 5 bases and J shorter by 6 bases, with the junction holding 12 bases beyond the gene matches. The CDR3 holds 16 amino acids from the cysteine to the phenylalanine. Just CDR3 DNA is preserved here, 48 bases in frame from base 1. With respect to this clonotype: There is no known antigen for this receptor. Base qualities are not recorded, but no much larger clone differs from it by a single base.

Stable Graves' hyperthyroidism was defined as the absence of progression to ophthalmopathy over 18 months of follow-up. Hyperthyroidism patients were newly diagnosed, with disease duration under 2 months, and aged 18 to 65 years. Any patient with an uncontrolled infection, another autoimmune disease, pregnancy or lactation was excluded. Clinical symptoms, serum thyroxine and TRAb, thyroid ultrasound, and orbital computed tomography formed the basis for the diagnoses. PBMCs were separated from under 12 ml of fresh peripheral blood using Ficoll-Paque density gradient centrifugation. Total RNA was extracted with Trizol reagent, and quality was checked on an Agilent 2100 Bioanalyzer. The paper as a whole reports these results and caveats: Blood samples also contained most of the expanded thyroid clonotypes (frequency above 0.001), which suggests that blood repertoires may reflect thyroid immune responses. In cross-validation, a model built on a 13 V-J signature told ophthalmopathy apart from stable hyperthyroidism with 85% to 90% sensitivity and approximately 81% specificity, and in testing the same model reached 80%/75%. In validation, progression to ophthalmopathy was predicted by the model with around 70% sensitivity and 72.22% specificity, a median of roughly 6.4 months before onset. Sample size was not statistically predetermined, and investigators were not blinded to group allocation.

The TCR beta CDR3 regions were amplified from the RNA transcripts. A first-round RT-PCR of the TCR CDR3 used the HTBI primer set with the Qiagen OneStep RT-PCR kit. Libraries were constructed in a second round of multiplex PCR, after which size selection and purification were performed. Sequencing of the libraries was done on an Illumina HiSeq2000 using paired-end 100 bp reads. For the original study's pipeline: SOAPnuke was used to process the raw data, throwing out any read that contained adapters or uncalled bases, had a mean Phred below 15, or lacked an exact constant-primer or identifier match. COPE v1.2.5 was used to merge the high-quality paired reads, and each unique nucleotide sequence was defined as a clonotype. Clonotypes were aligned to IMGT TRBV, TRBD and TRBJ reference segments using MiTCR v1.1. Analysis was restricted to V-J combinations with a frequency above 0.0001, which covered 99.2% of repertoires. The TCS score was defined as the ratio of F50 (clonal expansion) to E x V (chaos), calculated using BLOSUM62-based TCRdist between CDR3 peptides within each V-J. Welch's t-statistics and random forest reduced approximately 520 V-J features to about 13, which were used in a naive Bayes classifier (R e1071). Thyroid-blood repertoire similarity was quantified with the Morisita-Horn index. In-frame beta chains were kept once TCRdb had trimmed the public reads at Q25 with fastp and called clones with MiXCR. For every CDR3 protein sequence, its rows merge into one entry that carries the most common genes and DNA. Clone size and V and J calls follow TCRdb, not the original study. The sample profile shows under 130,000 distinct CDR3 sequences; roughly 44% of them were found once. The ten largest make up about 25% of the sample.

Sequencing input: blood. The chain couples TRBV7-8 to TRBJ1-2; the central 10 bases match TRBD1. This clonotype was obtained from a man in his forties with Graves' hyperthyroidism. The DNA sequence is TGTGCCAGCAGCAAAGGGACAGGGGACGGAGTGAATGGCTACACCTTC. This encodes CASSKGTGDGVNGYTF.